This is a list of T cell receptor beta chains from one sample in a study of blood T cell repertoires in COVID-19. Sequencing used immunoSEQ multiplex PCR; TCRdb keeps in-frame clones, though not all of them. The sample consists of more than 150,000 clones, over 90% of them appearing once. Sequencing used peripheral blood. All receptors come from a man aged 45 to 65 with acute or convalescent COVID-19. Both conserved end residues are part of each CDR3. Each record gives: J gene, V gene, CDR3 protein.

J: TRBJ1-5
V: TRBV2
CDR3: CASSLRQSNQPQHF

J: TRBJ2-2
V: TRBV5-1
CDR3: CASSLGGANTGELFF

J: TRBJ1-2
V: TRBV7-6
CDR3: CASSLGLGQGGYGYTF

J: TRBJ1-5
V: TRBV29-1
CDR3: CSARRDPNQPQHF

J: TRBJ2-5
V: TRBV19
CDR3: CASRAGDRAQTQYF

J: TRBJ2-3
V: TRBV11-2
CDR3: CASSYRVAASTDTQYF

J: TRBJ1-2
V: TRBV27
CDR3: CASSSPGNFYGYTF

J: TRBJ2-5
V: TRBV9
CDR3: CASSAVTGGGETQYF

J: TRBJ2-3
V: TRBV4-3
CDR3: CASSQDLAGGLSPDTQYF

J: TRBJ2-3
V: TRBV3-1/TRBV3-2
CDR3: CASTLRGVSGGRSTDTQYF

J: TRBJ2-7
V: TRBV6-5
CDR3: CASSYSRGHEQYF

J: TRBJ1-3
V: TRBV18
CDR3: CASSQGVAGNTIYF

J: TRBJ1-1
V: TRBV28
CDR3: CASSFADRGKTEAFF

J: TRBJ1-1
V: TRBV18
CDR3: CASSPTGGETEAFF

J: TRBJ2-3
V: TRBV4-2
CDR3: CASSPWPRGQGDTQYF

J: NA
V: TRBV5-1
CDR3: CASSPDRGRYEQYF

J: TRBJ2-5
V: TRBV18
CDR3: CASSPFSTGNQETQYF

J: TRBJ1-3
V: TRBV18
CDR3: CASSLGQYSGNTIYF

J: TRBJ2-1
V: TRBV9
CDR3: CASSVVGADEQFF

J: TRBJ2-3
V: TRBV10-3
CDR3: CAITRTRGTTDTQYF

J: TRBJ2-1
V: TRBV18
CDR3: CASSRDRVNNEQFF

J: TRBJ1-3
V: TRBV2
CDR3: CASSQDRVAGNTIYF

J: TRBJ1-1
V: TRBV7-8
CDR3: CASSLVRNEAFF

J: TRBJ2-1
V: TRBV7-9
CDR3: CASSLTGTSNEQFF

J: TRBJ1-1
V: TRBV29-1
CDR3: CSAYTTEAFF

J: TRBJ1-4
V: TRBV5-1
CDR3: CASSLLGEIATNEKLFF

J: TRBJ2-3
V: TRBV28
CDR3: CASSLSWETTDTQYF

J: TRBJ2-2
V: TRBV28
CDR3: CATLGQGNTGELFF

J: TRBJ1-5
V: TRBV7-6
CDR3: CASSLATNQPQHF

J: TRBJ1-1
V: TRBV2
CDR3: CASSELNTEAFF

J: TRBJ1-2
V: TRBV10-3
CDR3: CAISDRDYGYTF

J: TRBJ2-1
V: TRBV7-2
CDR3: CASSSRFGDNEQFF

J: TRBJ2-7
V: TRBV27
CDR3: CASSVGTAYEQYF

J: TRBJ2-7
V: TRBV7-9
CDR3: CASSSEFSWYEQYF

J: TRBJ2-3
V: TRBV29-1
CDR3: CSVGKGLAGEENTQYF

J: TRBJ1-1
V: TRBV18
CDR3: CASSPRDGAEAFF

J: TRBJ1-5
V: TRBV5-4
CDR3: CASSLGGQNQPQHF

J: TRBJ1-2
V: TRBV6-6
CDR3: CASSTGTGDYGYTF

J: TRBJ2-3
V: TRBV3-1/TRBV3-2
CDR3: CASSHPRDTQYF

J: TRBJ2-1
V: TRBV6-1
CDR3: CASSEPGGAYNEQFF

J: TRBJ1-1
V: TRBV4-1
CDR3: CASSHNTLTMGTGEAFF

J: TRBJ1-2
V: TRBV9
CDR3: CASSPGGENYGYTF

J: TRBJ2-3
V: TRBV11-2
CDR3: CASSPPGLGSSTDTQYF

J: TRBJ1-5
V: TRBV3-1/TRBV3-2
CDR3: CASSQGFSEGNQPQHF

J: TRBJ2-7
V: TRBV28
CDR3: CASENILRPYEQYF

J: TRBJ1-4
V: TRBV7-9
CDR3: CASSVVSNEKLFF

J: TRBJ2-1
V: TRBV6-5
CDR3: CASSYWTSGDEQFF

J: TRBJ2-1
V: TRBV5-1
CDR3: CASSLQGSAGQNEQFF

J: TRBJ1-5
V: TRBV6-5
CDR3: CASSAPGTGFQPQHF

J: TRBJ1-5
V: TRBV18
CDR3: CASSGQGSNQPQHF

J: TRBJ1-4
V: TRBV4-3
CDR3: CASSPSTGVNYEKLFF

J: TRBJ2-1
V: TRBV13
CDR3: CASSREGHNEQFF